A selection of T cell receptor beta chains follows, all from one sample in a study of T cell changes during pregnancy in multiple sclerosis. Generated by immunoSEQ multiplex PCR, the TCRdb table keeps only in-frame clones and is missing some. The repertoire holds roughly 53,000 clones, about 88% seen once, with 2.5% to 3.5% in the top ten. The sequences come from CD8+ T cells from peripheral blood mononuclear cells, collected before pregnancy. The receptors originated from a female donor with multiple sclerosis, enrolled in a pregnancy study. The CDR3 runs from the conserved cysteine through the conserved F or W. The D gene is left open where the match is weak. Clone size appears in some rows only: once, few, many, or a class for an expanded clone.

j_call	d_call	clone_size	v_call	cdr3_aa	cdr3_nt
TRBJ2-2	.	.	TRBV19	CASSISGDTGELFF	TGTGCCAGTAGTATTTCAGGGGACACCGGGGAGCTGTTTTTT
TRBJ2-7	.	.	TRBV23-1	CASSQSRKYRGLTYEQYF	TGCGCCAGCAGTCAATCTAGGAAATATAGGGGATTGACCTACGAGCAGTACTTC
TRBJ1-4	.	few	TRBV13	CASSGDHRSRNEKLFF	TGTGCCAGCAGCGGAGATCACAGGTCAAGGAATGAAAAACTGTTTTTT
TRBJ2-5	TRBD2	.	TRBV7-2	CASSGTSGGMYQETQYF	TGTGCCAGCAGCGGGACTAGCGGGGGCATGTACCAAGAGACCCAGTACTTC
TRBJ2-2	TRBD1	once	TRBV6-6	CASSYPMTGSTGELFF	TGTGCCAGCAGTTACCCAATGACAGGGAGCACCGGGGAGCTGTTTTTT
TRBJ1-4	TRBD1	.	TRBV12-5	CASGLDGTGWNEKLFF	TGTGCTAGTGGTTTGGACGGGACAGGGTGGAATGAAAAACTGTTTTTT
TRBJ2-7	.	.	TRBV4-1	CASSVRREEYEQYF	TGCGCCAGCAGCGTAAGGAGGGAGGAGTACGAGCAGTACTTC
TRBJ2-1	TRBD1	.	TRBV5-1	CASSLTGGEQFF	TGCGCCAGCAGCTTGACAGGGGGAGAGCAGTTCTTC
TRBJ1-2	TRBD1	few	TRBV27	CASGQGSYGYTF	TGTGCCAGCGGACAGGGAAGCTATGGCTACACCTTC
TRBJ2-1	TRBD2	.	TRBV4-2	CASSQETGAGGRSGNEQFF	TGTGCCAGCAGCCAAGAGACGGGAGCGGGGGGGCGAAGCGGCAATGAGCAGTTCTTC
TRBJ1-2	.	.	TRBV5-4	CASSFQGGYTF	TGTGCCAGCAGCTTCCAGGGTGGCTACACCTTC
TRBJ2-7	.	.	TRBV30	CAWSAVGQPFPYEQYF	TGTGCCTGGAGTGCCGTCGGACAGCCCTTTCCCTACGAGCAGTACTTC
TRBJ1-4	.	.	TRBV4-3	CASSQDRFNEKLFF	TGCGCCAGCAGCCAGGACAGATTTAATGAAAAACTGTTTTTT
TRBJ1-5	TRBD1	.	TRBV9	CASSPRDRGVQPQHF	TGTGCCAGCAGCCCCCGGGACAGGGGGGTTCAGCCCCAGCATTTT
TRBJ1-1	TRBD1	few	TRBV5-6	CASSVGQDYTEAFF	TGTGCCAGCAGCGTCGGACAGGACTACACTGAAGCTTTCTTT
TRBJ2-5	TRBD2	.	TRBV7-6	CASSLGGGGAEETQYF	TGTGCCAGCAGCCTCGGGGGCGGGGGGGCCGAAGAGACCCAGTACTTC
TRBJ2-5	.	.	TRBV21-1	CASSKSTEETQYF	TGTGCCAGCAGCAAAAGTACGGAAGAGACCCAGTACTTC
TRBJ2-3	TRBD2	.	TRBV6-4	CASSDSSGASDTQYF	TGTGCCAGCAGTGACTCTAGCGGGGCGTCAGATACGCAGTATTTT
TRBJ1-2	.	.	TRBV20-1	CSARRSDGYTF	TGCAGTGCTAGACGGTCGGATGGCTACACCTTC
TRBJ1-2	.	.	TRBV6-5	CASIPKGGYGYTF	TGTGCCAGCATCCCTAAGGGAGGCTATGGCTACACCTTC
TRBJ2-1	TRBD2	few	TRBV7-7	CASSLLATSDNEQFF	TGTGCTAGCAGCTTACTAGCGACCTCGGACAATGAGCAGTTCTTC
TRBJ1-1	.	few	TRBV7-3	CASSLMGGTEAFF	TGTGCCAGCAGCTTAATGGGGGGCACTGAAGCTTTCTTT
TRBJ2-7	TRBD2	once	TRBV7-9	CASRSGGRSYEQYF	TGTGCCAGCAGATCGGGGGGGAGATCCTACGAGCAGTACTTC
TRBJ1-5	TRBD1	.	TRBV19	CASSLQGGNQPQHF	TGTGCCAGTAGTCTACAGGGGGGGAATCAGCCCCAGCATTTT
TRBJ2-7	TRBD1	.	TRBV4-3	CASSQGTGGLYEQYF	TGCGCCAGCAGCCAAGGAACAGGGGGCCTCTACGAGCAGTACTTC
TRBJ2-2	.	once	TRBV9	CASSAPRGALDTGELFF	TGTGCCAGCAGCGCCCCCAGGGGGGCGCTGGACACCGGGGAGCTGTTTTTT
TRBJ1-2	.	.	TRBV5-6	CASSVDRNYGYTF	TGTGCCAGCAGCGTCGACAGGAACTATGGCTACACCTTC
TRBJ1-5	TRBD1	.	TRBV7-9	CASSGSEGARQPQHF	TGTGCCAGCAGCGGCAGCGAGGGGGCACGACAGCCCCAGCATTTT
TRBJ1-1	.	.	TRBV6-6	CASSYPGVGNTEAFF	TGTGCCAGCAGTTACCCCGGGGTAGGGAACACTGAAGCTTTCTTT
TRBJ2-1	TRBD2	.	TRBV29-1	CSAKASGGDRDEQFF	TGCAGCGCTAAGGCTAGCGGGGGGGATAGGGATGAGCAGTTCTTC
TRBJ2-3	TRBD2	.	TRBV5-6	CASSPEGTGGVDTQYF	TGTGCCAGCAGCCCGGAGGGGACGGGGGGAGTAGATACGCAGTATTTT
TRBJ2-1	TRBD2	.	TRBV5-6	CASSFPSGGFNEQFF	TGTGCCAGCAGCTTCCCTAGCGGGGGGTTTAATGAGCAGTTCTTC
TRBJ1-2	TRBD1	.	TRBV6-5	CASSPGQGSYGYTF	TGTGCCAGCAGTCCGGGACAGGGGAGCTATGGCTACACCTTC
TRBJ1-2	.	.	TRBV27	CASSSGQNYGYTF	TGTGCCAGCAGTTCGGGACAAAACTATGGCTACACCTTC
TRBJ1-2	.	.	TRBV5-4	CASSLGGRQDYGYTF	TGTGCCAGCAGCTTGGGGGGGCGACAAGACTATGGCTACACCTTC
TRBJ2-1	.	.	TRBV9	CASSSPGYEQFF	TGTGCCAGCAGCTCACCAGGTTATGAGCAGTTCTTC
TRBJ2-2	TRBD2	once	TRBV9	CASSGSTGGLTGELFF	TGTGCCAGCAGCGGTTCGACGGGGGGGCTCACCGGGGAGCTGTTTTTT
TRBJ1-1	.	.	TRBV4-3	CASSQDGLGNTEAFF	TGCGCCAGCAGCCAGGACGGACTCGGTAACACTGAAGCTTTCTTT
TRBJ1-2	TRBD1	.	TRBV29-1	CSGTGGAGGYTF	TGCAGCGGCACAGGGGGCGCAGGTGGCTACACCTTC
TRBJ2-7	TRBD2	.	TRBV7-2	CASSLGSGDTYEQYF	TGTGCCAGCAGCTTAGGGAGCGGGGATACCTACGAGCAGTACTTC
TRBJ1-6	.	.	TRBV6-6	CASRGGSPLHF	TGTGCCAGCAGGGGGGGTTCACCCCTCCACTTT
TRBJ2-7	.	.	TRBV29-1	CSVEELMGEKYF	TGCAGCGTTGAAGAACTCATGGGAGAAAAGTACTTC
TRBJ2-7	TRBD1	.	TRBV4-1	CASSQGRDRGSYEQYF	TGCGCCAGCAGCCAAGGCCGGGACAGGGGCTCCTACGAGCAGTACTTC
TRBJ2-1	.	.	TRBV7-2	CASSLGLANEQFF	TGTGCCAGCAGCTTAGGTCTAGCTAATGAGCAGTTCTTC
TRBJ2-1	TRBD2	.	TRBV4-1	CASTELAGGYNEQFF	TGCGCCAGCACAGAACTAGCGGGGGGATACAATGAGCAGTTCTTC
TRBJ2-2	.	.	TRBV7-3	CASSPDSNTGELFF	TGTGCCAGCAGCCCTGACAGTAACACCGGGGAGCTGTTTTTT
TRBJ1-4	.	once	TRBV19	CASSIQGNEKLFF	TGTGCCAGTAGTATACAGGGGAATGAAAAACTGTTTTTT
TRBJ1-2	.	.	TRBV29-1	CSDRQDYGYTF	TGCAGCGACCGACAGGACTATGGCTACACCTTC
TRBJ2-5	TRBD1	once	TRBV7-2	CASSPSGTGVGTQYF	TGTGCCAGCAGCCCCTCCGGGACAGGGGTCGGGACCCAGTACTTC
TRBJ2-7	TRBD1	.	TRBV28	CASSPPGTGPQQTYEQYF	TGTGCCAGCAGTCCTCCCGGGACAGGGCCCCAACAAACCTACGAGCAGTACTTC
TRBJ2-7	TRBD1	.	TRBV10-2	CASSAGQGYNEQYF	TGCGCCAGCAGTGCTGGACAGGGGTACAACGAGCAGTACTTC
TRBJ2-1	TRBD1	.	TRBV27	CASSSYEQGNEQFF	TGTGCCAGCAGTAGCTATGAACAGGGGAATGAGCAGTTCTTC
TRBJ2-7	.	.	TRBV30	CAWSVGAGDVYEQYF	TGTGCCTGGAGTGTAGGGGCAGGGGATGTTTACGAGCAGTACTTC